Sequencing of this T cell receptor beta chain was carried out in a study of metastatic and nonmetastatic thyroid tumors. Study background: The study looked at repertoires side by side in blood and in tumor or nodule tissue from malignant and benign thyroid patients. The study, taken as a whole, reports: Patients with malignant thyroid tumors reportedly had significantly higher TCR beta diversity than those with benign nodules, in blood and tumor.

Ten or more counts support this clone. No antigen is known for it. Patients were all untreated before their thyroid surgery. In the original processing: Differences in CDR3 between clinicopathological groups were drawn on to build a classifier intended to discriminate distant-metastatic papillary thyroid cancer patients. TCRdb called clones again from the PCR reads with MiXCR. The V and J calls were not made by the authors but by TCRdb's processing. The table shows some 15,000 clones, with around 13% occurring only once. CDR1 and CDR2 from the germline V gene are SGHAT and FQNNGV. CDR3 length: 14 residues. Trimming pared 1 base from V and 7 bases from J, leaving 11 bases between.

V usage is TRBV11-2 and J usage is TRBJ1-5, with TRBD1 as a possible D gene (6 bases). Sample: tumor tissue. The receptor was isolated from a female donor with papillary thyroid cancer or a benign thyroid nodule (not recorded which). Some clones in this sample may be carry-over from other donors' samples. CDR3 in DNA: TGTGCCAGCAGCTTAGGAAGGGGGGGGCAGCCCCAGCATTTT. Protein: CASSLGRGGQPQHF.